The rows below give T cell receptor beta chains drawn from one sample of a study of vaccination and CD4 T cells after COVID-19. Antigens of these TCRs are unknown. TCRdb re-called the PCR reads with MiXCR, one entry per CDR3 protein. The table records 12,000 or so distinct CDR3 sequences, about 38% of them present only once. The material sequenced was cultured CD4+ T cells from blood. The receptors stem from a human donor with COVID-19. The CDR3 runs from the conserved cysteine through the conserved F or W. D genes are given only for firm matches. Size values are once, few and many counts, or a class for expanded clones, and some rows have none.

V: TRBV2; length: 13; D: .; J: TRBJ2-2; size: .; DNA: TGTGCCAGCAGTCAATCGGTCACCGGGGAGCTGTTTTTT; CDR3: CASSQSVTGELFF
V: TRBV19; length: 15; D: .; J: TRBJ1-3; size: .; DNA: TGTGCTAGTAGCGGACAGCTCTCCTCTGGAAACACCATATATTTT; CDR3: CASSGQLSSGNTIYF
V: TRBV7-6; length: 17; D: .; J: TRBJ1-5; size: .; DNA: TGTGCCAGCAGCCCAAGTGTGTACAGTATGCGCAATCAGCCCCAGCATTTT; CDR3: CASSPSVYSMRNQPQHF
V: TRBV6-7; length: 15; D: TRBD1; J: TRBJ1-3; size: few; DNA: TGTGCCAGCCTGGACAGGACGAGCTCTGGAAACACCATATATTTT; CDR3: CASLDRTSSGNTIYF
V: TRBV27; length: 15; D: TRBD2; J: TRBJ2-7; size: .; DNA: TGTGCCAGCAGTTTCCTGACTAGCGGGGGGTACGAGCAGTACTTC; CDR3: CASSFLTSGGYEQYF
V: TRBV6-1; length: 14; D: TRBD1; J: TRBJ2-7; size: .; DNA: TGTGCCAGCAGGCTCACTAACAGGGGCTACGAGCAGTACTTC; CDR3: CASRLTNRGYEQYF
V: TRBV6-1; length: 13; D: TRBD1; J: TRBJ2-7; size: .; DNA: TGTGCCAGCAGAGACAGGGGGCCCTACGAGCAGTACTTC; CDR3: CASRDRGPYEQYF
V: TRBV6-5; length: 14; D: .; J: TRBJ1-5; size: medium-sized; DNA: TGTGCCAGCAGTTACCTAGGACGGGGTCAGCCCCAGCATTTT; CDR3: CASSYLGRGQPQHF
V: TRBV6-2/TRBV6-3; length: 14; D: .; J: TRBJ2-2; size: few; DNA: TGTGCCAGCAGTTACTACAGCGGGACCGGGGAGCTGTTTTTT; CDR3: CASSYYSGTGELFF
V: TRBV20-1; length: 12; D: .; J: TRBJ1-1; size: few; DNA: TGCAGTGCTTCCGACAACGGTGAGAAAGCTTTCTTT; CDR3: CSASDNGEKAFF
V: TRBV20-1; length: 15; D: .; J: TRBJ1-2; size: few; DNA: TGCAGTGCTAACTCCCCCGGGGGCATTGTGTATGGCTACACCTTC; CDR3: CSANSPGGIVYGYTF